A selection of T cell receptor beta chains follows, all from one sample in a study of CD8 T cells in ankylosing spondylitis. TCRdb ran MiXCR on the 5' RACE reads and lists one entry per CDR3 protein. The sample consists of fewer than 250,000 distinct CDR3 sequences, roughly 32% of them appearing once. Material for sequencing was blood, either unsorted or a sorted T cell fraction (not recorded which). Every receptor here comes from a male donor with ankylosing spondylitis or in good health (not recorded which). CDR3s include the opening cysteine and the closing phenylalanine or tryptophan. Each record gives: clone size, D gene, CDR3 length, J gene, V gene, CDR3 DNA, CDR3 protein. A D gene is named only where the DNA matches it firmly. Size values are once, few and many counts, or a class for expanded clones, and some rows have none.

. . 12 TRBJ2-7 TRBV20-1 TGCAGTGCTAGAGAGGAGGGCCCCGAGCAGTACTTC CSAREEGPEQYF
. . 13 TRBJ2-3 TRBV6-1 TGTGCCAGCAGGGGCGCCCAGACGGATACGCAGTATTTT CASRGAQTDTQYF
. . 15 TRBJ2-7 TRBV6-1 TGTGCCAGCAGTGGCGGACTCCCGAACTCCTACGAGCAGTACTTC CASSGGLPNSYEQYF
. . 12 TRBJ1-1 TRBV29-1 TGCAGCATTTCGAAGGGGGGAACTGAAGCTTTCTTT CSISKGGTEAFF
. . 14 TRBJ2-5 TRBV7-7 TGTGCTAGCAGCTCCGCAGGGGAGATCGAGACCCAGTACTTC CASSSAGEIETQYF
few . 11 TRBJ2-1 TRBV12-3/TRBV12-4 TGTGCCAGCAGTTTAGAGAGCCAGCAGTTCTTC CASSLESQQFF
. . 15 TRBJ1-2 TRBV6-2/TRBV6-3 TGTGCCAGCAGTCGTCAGGACGGCGGCCCCTATGGCTACACCTTC CASSRQDGGPYGYTF
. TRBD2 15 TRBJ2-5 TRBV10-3 TGTGCCATCAGTGATCTACTAGCGGGGTTTGAGACCCAGTACTTC CAISDLLAGFETQYF
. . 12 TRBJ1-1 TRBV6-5 TGTGCCAGCAGTGGAGCAGAGTTTGTGACTTTCTTT CASSGAEFVTFF
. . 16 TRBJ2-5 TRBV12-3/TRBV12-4 TGTGCCAGCCCTCATCCGCGGGGCGGATTCCAAGAGACCCAGTACTTC CASPHPRGGFQETQYF
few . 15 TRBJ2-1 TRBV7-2 TGTGCCAGCAGCTTAGTCGGCCTTCTCCGGGATGAGCAGTTCTTC CASSLVGLLRDEQFF
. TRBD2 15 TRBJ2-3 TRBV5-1 TGCGCCAGCGACGTTGTAGCGGGGATCACAGATACGCAGTATTTT CASDVVAGITDTQYF
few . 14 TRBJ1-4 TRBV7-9 TGTGCCAGCAGCCCCGGCCCTCCCCCAGAAAAACTGTTTTTT CASSPGPPPEKLFF
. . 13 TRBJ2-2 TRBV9 TGCGCCAGCAGCGCAGGGGGGACCGGGGAGCTGTTTTTT CASSAGGTGELFF
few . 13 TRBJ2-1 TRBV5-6 TGTGCCAGCAGCTGGGACCTCTACAATGAGCAGTTCTTC CASSWDLYNEQFF
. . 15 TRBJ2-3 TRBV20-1 TGCAGTGCTAGAGTGTTGCGGACAAGCACAGATACGCAGTATTTT CSARVLRTSTDTQYF
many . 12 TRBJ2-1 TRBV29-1 TGCAGCGGTTACCGAGGGGGGAATGAGCAGTTCTTC CSGYRGGNEQFF
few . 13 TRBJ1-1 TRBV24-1 TGTGCCACCAGTGATCCCCAGGGGACTGAAGCTTTCTTT CATSDPQGTEAFF
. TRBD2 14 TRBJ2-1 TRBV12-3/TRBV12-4 TGTGCCAGCAACCTAGCGGGGGTCGGCGATGAGCAGTTCTTC CASNLAGVGDEQFF
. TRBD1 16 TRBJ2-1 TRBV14 TGTGCCAGCAGCCAGTCGGACAGGGTGGCGAGTAATGAGCAGTTCTTC CASSQSDRVASNEQFF